The T cell receptor beta chain under discussion was sequenced for a study of blood T cells in healthy people across ages. Study findings and constraints: The study found more naive CD4+ cells and higher diversity in long-lived than aged donors. The percentage of naive T cells correlated strongly with TCR beta diversity.

Then a second PCR, running roughly 7 to 11 cycles, was carried out with a sample-barcoded 5' primer and a J-beta primer mix. One entry per CDR3 protein, called by TCRdb with MiXCR from the 5' RACE reads. The sample shows 270,000 or so distinct CDR3 sequences, around 30% of them seen only once. The CDR3 is 15 residues long. Trimming stripped 10 bases from V and 6 bases from J, with 22 bases between. Germline V gene lookup returns CDR1 ENHRY and CDR2 SYGVKD. This clonotype came up a few times. No antigen is known for it. This chain joins TRBV10-3 and TRBJ2-1; D perhaps matches TRBD2 (6 bases). Sequenced: blood. This clonotype was sampled from a woman between 65 and 79 years old in good health. The CDR3 is CASTPGWEAVNEQFF. CDR3 DNA sequence: TGTGCCAGCACTCCAGGGTGGGAGGCGGTCAATGAGCAGTTCTTC.